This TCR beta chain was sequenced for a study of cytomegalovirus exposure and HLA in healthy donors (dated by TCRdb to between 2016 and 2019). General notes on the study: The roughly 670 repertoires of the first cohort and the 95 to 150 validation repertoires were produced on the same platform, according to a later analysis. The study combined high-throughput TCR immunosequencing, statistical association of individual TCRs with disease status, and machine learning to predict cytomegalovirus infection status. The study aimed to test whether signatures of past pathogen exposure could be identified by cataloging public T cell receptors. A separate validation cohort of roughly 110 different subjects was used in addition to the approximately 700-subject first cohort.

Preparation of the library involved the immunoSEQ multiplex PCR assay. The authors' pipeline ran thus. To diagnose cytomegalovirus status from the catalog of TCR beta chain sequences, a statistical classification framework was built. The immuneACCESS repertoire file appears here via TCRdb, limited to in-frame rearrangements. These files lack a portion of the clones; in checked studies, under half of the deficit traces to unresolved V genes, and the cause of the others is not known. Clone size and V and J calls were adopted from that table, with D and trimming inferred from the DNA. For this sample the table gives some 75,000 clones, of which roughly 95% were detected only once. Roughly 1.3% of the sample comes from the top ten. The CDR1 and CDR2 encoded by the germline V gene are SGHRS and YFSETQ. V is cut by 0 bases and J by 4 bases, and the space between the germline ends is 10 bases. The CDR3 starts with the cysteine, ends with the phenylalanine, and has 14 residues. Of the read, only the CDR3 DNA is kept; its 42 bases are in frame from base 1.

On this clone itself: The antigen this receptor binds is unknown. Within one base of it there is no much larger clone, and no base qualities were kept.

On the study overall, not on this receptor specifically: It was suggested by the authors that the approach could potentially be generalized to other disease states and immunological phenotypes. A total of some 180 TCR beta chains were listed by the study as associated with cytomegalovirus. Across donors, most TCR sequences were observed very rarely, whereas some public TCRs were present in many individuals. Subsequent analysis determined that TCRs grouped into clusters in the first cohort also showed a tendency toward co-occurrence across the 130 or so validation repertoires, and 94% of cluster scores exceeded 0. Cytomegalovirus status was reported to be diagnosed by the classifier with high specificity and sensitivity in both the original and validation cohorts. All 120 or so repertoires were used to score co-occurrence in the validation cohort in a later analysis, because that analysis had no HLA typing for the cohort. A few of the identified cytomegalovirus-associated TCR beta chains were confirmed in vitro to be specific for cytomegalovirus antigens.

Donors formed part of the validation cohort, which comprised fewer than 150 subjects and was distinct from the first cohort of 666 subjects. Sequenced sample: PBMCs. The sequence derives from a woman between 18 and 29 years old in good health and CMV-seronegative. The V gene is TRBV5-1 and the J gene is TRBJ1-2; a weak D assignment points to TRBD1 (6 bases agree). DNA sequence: TGCGCCAGCAGCTTGGGTACAGGGCCCTATGGCTACACCTTC. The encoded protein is CASSLGTGPYGYTF.